The clone carrying this TCR beta chain was detected ten times or more. Its antigen is unidentified. With 10-nucleotide random UMIs included, cDNA was synthesized by 5'RACE. TCRdb re-derived calls from the 5' RACE reads in MiXCR, one entry per CDR3 protein. There are about 33,000 distinct CDR3 sequences in the sample; more than 1.3% occur only once, and about 10% lies in the top ten. The sample originates from a study of neurological immune-mediated disorders. Germline V gene sequence: CDR1 ENHRY, CDR2 SYGVKD. V was pared by 4 bases and J by 7 bases, with 8 bases between. This CDR3 comprises 12 residues. Where libraries were unsorted, they were derived from 2 million PBMCs stored at -80 degrees C. Study-wide points: When the repertoires were sorted by phylogenetic grouping, those of 18 of 34 multiple sclerosis patients ended up in one related-CDR3 cluster, a possible signature.

The receptor's source is a woman aged 25-40 years with multiple sclerosis. V usage is TRBV10-3 and J usage is TRBJ2-1; D remains unclear. Sequenced material: PBMCs. CDR3: CAISVQENEQFF. CDR3 nucleotides: TGTGCCATCAGTGTTCAGGAAAATGAGCAGTTCTTC.